This paragraph covers one T cell receptor beta chain sequence. Its matching antigen is unknown. This entry comes from a study of identical twins. CDR3 length equals 14 residues. CDR1 is MNHNS and CDR2 is SASEGT in the germline V gene. V trimming: 6 bases; J trimming: 6 bases; junction bases outside the gene matches: 8. TCRdb itself ran the 5' RACE reads through MiXCR, one entry per CDR3 protein. This table has 200,000 to 250,000 distinct CDR3 sequences, roughly 13% appearing once. Study-wide points: Out-of-frame alpha sequences shared by twins were enriched for low generation probability. Cross-sectional statistical analysis, not tracking of the same donors, underpinned the conclusions. Beta out-of-frame sequences displayed a weaker excess of sharing between twins.

The sample was also linked to a second study, of yellow fever vaccine responses in identical twins.

The V and J genes are TRBV6-1 and TRBJ2-1; TRBD1 matches 7 bases. This clonotype was sampled from a woman between 18 and 30 years old in good health. The sequenced sample was memory (CD45RO+) T cells sorted from blood. CDR3 bases: TGTGCCAGCAGATCAGGGGGTAAAGGCAATGAGCAGTTCTTC. Residues: CASRSGGKGNEQFF.